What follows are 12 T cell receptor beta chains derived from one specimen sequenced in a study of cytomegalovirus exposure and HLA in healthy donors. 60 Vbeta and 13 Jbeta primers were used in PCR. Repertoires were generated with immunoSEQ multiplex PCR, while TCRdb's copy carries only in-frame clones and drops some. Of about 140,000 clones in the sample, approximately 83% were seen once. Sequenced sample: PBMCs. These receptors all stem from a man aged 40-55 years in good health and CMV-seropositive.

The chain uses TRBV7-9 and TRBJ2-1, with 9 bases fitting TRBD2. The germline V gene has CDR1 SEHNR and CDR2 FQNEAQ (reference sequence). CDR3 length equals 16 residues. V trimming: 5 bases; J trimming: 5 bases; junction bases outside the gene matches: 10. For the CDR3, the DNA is TGTGCCAGCAGCAGTAGCGGGAGAGTCCCAGACAATGAGCAGTTCTTC. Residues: CASSSSGRVPDNEQFF.

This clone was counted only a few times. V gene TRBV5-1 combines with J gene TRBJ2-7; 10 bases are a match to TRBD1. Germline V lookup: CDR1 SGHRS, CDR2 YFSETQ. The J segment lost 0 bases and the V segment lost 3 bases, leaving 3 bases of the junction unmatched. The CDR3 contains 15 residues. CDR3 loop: CASSSGTGVSYEQYF. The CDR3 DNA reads TGCGCCAGCAGCTCCGGGACAGGGGTCTCCTACGAGCAGTACTTC.

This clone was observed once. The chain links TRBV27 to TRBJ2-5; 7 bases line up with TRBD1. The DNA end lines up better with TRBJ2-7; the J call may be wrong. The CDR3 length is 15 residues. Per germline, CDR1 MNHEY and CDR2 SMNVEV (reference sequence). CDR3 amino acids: CASSLAWTGVYEQYF. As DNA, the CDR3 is TGTGCCAGCAGTTTGGCTTGGACAGGAGTATACGAGCAGTACTTC.

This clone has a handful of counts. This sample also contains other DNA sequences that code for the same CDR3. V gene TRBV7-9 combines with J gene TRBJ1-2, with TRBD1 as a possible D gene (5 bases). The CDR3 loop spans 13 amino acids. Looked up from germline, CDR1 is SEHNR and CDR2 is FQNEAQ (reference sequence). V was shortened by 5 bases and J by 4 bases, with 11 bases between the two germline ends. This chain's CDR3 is CASSLGQGYGYTF. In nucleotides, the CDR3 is TGTGCCAGCAGCCTAGGACAAGGCTATGGCTACACCTTC.

CDR3 DNA: TGTGCCAGCAGTGAATCCAGGGGAGCTTTCTTT. Its protein product is CASSESRGAFF. The V gene is TRBV2, the J gene TRBJ1-1; tentatively, D is TRBD1 (6 bases). The CDR3 contains 11 residues. Germline V gene lookup returns CDR1 SNHLY and CDR2 FYNNEI. Trimming left V 2 bases short and J 10 bases short, with 8 bases between.

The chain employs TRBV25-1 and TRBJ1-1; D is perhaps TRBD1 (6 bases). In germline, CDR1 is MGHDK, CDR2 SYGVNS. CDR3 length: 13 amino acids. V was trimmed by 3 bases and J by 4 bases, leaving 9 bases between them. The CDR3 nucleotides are TGTGCCAGCAGTGATACAGGGTTCACTGAAGCTTTCTTT. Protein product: CASSDTGFTEAFF.

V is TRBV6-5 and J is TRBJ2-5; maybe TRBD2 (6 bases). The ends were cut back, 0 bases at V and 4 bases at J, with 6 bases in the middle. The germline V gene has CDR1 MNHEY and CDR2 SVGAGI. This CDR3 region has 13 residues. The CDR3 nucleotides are TGTGCCAGCAGTTACTCGGGGGGAGAGACCCAGTACTTC. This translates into CASSYSGGETQYF.

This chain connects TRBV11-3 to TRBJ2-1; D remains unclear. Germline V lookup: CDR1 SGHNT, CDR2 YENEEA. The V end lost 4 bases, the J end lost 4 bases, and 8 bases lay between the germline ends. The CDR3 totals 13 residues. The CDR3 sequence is CASSSLQYNEQFF. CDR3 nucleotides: TGTGCCAGCAGCTCCTTACAGTACAATGAGCAGTTCTTC. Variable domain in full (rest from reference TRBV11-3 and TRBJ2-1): EAGVVQSPRYKIIEKKQPVAFWCNPISGHNTLYWYLQNLGQGPELLIRYENEEAVDDSQLPKDRFSAERLKGVDSTLKIQPAELGDSAVYLCASSSLQYNEQFFGPGTRLTVL.

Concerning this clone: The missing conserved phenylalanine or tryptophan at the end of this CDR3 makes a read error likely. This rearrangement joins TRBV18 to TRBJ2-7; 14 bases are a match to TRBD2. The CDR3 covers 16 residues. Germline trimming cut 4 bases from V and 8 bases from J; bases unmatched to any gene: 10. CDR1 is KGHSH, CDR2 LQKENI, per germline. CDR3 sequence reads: CASSQGLAGGSAKQYL. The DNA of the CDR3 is TGTGCCAGCTCACAAGGACTAGCGGGGGGCTCGGCTAAGCAGTACCTC.

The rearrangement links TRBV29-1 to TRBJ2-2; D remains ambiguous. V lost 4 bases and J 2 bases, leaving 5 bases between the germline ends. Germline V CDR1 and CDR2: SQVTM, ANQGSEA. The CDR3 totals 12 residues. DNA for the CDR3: TGCAGCGTTGGGCCTAACACCGGGGAGCTGTTTTTT. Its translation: CSVGPNTGELFF.

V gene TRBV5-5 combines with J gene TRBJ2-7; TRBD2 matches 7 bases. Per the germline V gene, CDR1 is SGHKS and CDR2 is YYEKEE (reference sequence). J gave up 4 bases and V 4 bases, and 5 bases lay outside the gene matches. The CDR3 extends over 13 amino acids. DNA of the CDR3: TGTGCCAGCAGCCTGGGACTAATTTACGAGCAGTACTTC. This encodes CASSLGLIYEQYF. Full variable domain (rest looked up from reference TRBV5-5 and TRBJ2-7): DAGVTQSPTHLIKTRGQQVTLRCSPISGHKSVSWYQQVLGQGPQFIFQYYEKEERGRGNFPDRFSARQFPNYSSELNVNALLLGDSALYLCASSLGLIYEQYFGPGTRLTVT.

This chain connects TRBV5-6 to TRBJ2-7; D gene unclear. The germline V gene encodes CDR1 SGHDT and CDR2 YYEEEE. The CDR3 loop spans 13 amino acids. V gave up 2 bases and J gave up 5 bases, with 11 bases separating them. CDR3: CASSFSGFHEQYF. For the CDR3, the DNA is TGTGCCAGCAGCTTTTCAGGTTTCCACGAGCAGTACTTC.